This T cell receptor beta chain was obtained from a study of T cell repertoires in ileal Crohn's disease (dated by TCRdb to the late 2010s). At the level of the whole study: Median disease duration was roughly eight years, and approximately 34% of patients were identified as active smokers at the time of surgery. The TCR repertoire was analysed in approximately 61 patients with Crohn's disease drawn from a prospective multicentre cohort. A Rutgeerts score above i0 was used to define endoscopic postoperative recurrence. About half of the patients received postoperative therapy: about eleven received thiopurines and 15 to 20 received anti-TNF agents. Running in parallel with the study was a multicentre cohort set up to find predictors of early endoscopic recurrence following ileocolonic resection. A total of around 170 mucosal samples from roughly 60 patients were sequenced, collected from several sites on the surgical specimen as well as at postoperative endoscopy. Surgery was performed for a complication in all patients, with stricturing disease in roughly 60% and penetrating disease in roughly 40%. What the authors observed across the whole study: Compared with CD4 T cells, sorted CD8 T cells contained more high-frequency clones, which suggests that the mucosal expansions were mostly CD8. A significantly higher proportion of clonal expansions was observed in active smokers at surgery than in non-smokers (about 25% vs 20%, p=0.02). Only a subgroup of patients, of unstated size, had mucosal CD4 and CD8 T cells sorted and sequenced. Higher high-frequency clone percentages at surgery were associated with endoscopic recurrence; all patients with clonality above 26.8% (18/57) had recurrence.

Comments on this clone: Its antigen is unknown. Base qualities are missing; no much larger clone stands one base away.

Eligible patients were adults with ileal or ileocolonic Crohn's disease who had an indication for ileocolonic resection. Whole ileal mucosal biopsies were kept frozen at -80 degrees C prior to DNA extraction. A TRizol-based method was used to extract genomic DNA from the frozen whole biopsies, and the DNA was quantified with a NanoDrop 2000 spectrophotometer. V loses 0 bases, J loses 0 bases, and the germline ends lie 12 bases apart. The CDR3 contains 16 residues, cysteine and phenylalanine counted. Only the CDR3 portion is preserved as DNA: 48 bases, with reading frame beginning at the first base. The germline V gene sets CDR1 to SGHTS and CDR2 to YDEGEE. About 500 nanograms of biopsy DNA per sample were submitted for commercial TCRB immunosequencing. Adaptive Biotechnology amplified CDR3 regions from genomic DNA with a two-step multiplex PCR that controlled for amplification bias. Primers covering every V and J gene segment were used in the first PCR, while barcodes and Illumina adapters were added in the second PCR. CDR3 libraries were sequenced on an Illumina instrument. Per the authors' processing: The analysis used both the pipelines supplied by the vendor and custom analysis of the raw data in R/Bioconductor with R version 3.3.0. Clonality, ranging from 0 to 1, was calculated as the inverse of the normalised Shannon entropy of all productive clones. High-frequency clones were defined as the share of the repertoire occupied by the top 100 clones, with only clones passing a 95% confidence test being retained. The Simpson index measured repertoire diversity, and the Morisita-Horn index measured overlap between samples. Entries here come from immuneACCESS through TCRdb and include only in-frame sequences with V and J called. Some clones fail to appear in such tables; in the studies checked, an unresolved V gene covers under half of the shortfall, and the cause of the remainder is unknown. The D gene and trimming were derived from the DNA, and the V and J assignments and clone size from that table. The sample records 16,000 or so clones, approximately 86% of which are singletons. The top ten hold around 5.6% of the sample.

This sequence uses TRBV5-8 and TRBJ1-1, with the D gene uncertain. The receptor comes from an adult with Crohn's disease. Sample: ileal tissue. DNA sequence: TGTGCCAGCAGCTTGGTCCGACGGGTACTGAACACTGAAGCTTTCTTT. Its amino acids are CASSLVRRVLNTEAFF.